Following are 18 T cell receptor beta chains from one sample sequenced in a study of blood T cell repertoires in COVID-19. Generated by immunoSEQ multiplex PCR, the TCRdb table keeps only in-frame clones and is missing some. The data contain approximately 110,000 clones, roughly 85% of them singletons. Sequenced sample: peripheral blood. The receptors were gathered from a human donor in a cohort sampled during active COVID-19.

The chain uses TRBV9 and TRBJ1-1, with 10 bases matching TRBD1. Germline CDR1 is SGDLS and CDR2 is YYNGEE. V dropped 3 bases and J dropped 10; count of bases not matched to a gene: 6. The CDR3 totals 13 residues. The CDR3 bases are TGTGCCAGCAGCGAAGGACAGGGGGTGAGAGCTTTCTTT. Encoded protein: CASSEGQGVRAFF.

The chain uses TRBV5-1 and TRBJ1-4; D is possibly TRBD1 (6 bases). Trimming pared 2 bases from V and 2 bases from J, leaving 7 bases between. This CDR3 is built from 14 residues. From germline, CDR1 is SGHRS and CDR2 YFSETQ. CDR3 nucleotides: TGCGCCAGCAGCTTAGGACAGACTAATGAAAAACTGTTTTTT. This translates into CASSLGQTNEKLFF.

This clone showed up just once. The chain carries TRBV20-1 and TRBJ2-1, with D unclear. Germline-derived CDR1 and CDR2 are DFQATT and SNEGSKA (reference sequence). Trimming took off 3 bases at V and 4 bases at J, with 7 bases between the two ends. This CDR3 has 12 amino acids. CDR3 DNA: TGCAGTGCTAGTCGCGGTTACAATGAGCAGTTCTTC. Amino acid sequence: CSASRGYNEQFF.

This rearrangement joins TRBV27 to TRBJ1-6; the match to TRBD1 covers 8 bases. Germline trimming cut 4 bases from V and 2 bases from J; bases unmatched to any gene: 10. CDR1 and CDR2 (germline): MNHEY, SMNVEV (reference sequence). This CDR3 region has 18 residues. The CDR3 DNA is TGTGCCAGCAGTTCGGGGACAGGAGTAGGTACCTATAATTCACCCCTCCACTTT. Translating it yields CASSSGTGVGTYNSPLHF.

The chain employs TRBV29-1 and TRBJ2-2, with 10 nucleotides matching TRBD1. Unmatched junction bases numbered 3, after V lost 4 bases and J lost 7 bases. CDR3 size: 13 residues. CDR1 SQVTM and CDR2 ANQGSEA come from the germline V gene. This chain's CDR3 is CSVGRTGGGELFF. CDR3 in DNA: TGCAGCGTTGGTAGGACAGGGGGCGGGGAGCTGTTTTTT.

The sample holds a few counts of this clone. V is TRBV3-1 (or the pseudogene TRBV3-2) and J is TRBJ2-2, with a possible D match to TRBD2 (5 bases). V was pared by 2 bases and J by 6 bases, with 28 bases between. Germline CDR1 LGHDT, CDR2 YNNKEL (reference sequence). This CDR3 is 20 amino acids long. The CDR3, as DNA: TGTGCCAGCAGCCAACCCTCAACATGCGACTACACTGCGGGCCCCGGGGAGCTGTTTTTT. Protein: CASSQPSTCDYTAGPGELFF.

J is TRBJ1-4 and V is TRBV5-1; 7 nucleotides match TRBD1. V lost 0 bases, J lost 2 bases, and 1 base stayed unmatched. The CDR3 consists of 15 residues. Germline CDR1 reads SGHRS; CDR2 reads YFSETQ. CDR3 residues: CASSLGGQTNEKLFF. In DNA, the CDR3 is TGCGCCAGCAGCTTGGGGGGACAGACTAATGAAAAACTGTTTTTT.

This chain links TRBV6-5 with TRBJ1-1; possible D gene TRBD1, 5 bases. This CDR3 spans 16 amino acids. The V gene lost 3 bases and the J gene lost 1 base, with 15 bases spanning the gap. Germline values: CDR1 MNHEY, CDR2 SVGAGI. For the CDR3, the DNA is TGTGCCAGCAGTTATGGGGCAGTGGCTTCGAACACTGAAGCTTTCTTT. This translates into CASSYGAVASNTEAFF.

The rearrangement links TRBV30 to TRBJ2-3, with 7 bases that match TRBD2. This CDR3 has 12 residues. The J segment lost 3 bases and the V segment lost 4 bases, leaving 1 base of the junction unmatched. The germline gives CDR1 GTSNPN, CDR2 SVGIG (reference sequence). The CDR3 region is CAWTGRTDTQYF. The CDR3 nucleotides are TGTGCCTGGACCGGGAGGACAGATACGCAGTATTTT.

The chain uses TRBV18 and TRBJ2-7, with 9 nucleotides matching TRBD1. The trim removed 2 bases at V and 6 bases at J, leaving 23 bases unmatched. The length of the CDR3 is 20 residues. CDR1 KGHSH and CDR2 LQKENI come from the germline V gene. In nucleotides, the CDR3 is TGTGCCAGCTCACCAGTAACGCGACAGGGGGTGGGAAGACTTCTGTCCGAGCAGTACTTC. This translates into CASSPVTRQGVGRLLSEQYF.

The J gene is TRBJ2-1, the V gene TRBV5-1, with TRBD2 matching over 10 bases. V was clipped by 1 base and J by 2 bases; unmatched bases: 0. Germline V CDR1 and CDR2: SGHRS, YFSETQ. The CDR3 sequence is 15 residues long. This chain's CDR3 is CASSLTSGTYNEQFF. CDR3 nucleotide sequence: TGCGCCAGCAGCTTGACTAGCGGGACCTACAATGAGCAGTTCTTC.

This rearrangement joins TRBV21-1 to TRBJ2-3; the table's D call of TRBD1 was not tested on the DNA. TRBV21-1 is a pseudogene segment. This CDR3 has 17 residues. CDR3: CASSNREKTGSTDTQYF. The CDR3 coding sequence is TGTGCCAGCAGCAATCGGGAGAAGACAGGGAGCACAGATACGCAGTATTTT.

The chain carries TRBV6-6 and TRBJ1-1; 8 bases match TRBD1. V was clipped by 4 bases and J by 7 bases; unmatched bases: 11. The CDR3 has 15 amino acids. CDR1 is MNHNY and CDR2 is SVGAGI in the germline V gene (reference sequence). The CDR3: CASSLAGTGIDEAFF. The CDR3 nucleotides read TGTGCCAGCAGTTTAGCCGGGACAGGTATTGATGAAGCTTTCTTT.

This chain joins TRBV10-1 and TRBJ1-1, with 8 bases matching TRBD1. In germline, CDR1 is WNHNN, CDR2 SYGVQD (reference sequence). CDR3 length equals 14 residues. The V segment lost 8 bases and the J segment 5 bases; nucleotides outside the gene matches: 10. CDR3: CASGQGLVRTEAFF. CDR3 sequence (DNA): TGCGCCAGCGGACAGGGTTTAGTTCGGACTGAAGCTTTCTTT.

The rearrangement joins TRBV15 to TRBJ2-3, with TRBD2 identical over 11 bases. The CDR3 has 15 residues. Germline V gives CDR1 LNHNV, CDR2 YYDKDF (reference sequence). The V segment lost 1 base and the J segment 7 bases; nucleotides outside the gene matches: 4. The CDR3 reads CATSRGSGGGNTQYF. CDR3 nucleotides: TGTGCCACCAGCAGAGGTAGCGGGGGGGGAAATACGCAGTATTTT.

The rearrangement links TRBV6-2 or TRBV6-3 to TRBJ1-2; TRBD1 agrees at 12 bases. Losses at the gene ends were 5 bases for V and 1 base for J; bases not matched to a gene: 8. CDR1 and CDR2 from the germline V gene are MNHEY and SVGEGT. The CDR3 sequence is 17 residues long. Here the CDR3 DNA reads TGTGCCAGCAGTGCCCCGGGACAGGGGGCGCTTAACTATGGCTACACCTTC. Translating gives CASSAPGQGALNYGYTF.

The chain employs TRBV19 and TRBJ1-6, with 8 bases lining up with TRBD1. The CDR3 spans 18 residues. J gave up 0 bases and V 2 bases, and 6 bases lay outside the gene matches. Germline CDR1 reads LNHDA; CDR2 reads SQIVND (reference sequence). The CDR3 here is CASSISAGGFSYNSPLHF. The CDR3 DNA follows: TGTGCCAGTAGTATATCGGCAGGGGGCTTCTCCTATAATTCACCCCTCCACTTT. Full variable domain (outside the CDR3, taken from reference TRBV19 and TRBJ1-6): DGGITQSPKYLFRKEGQNVTLSCEQNLNHDAMYWYRQDPGQGLRLIYYSQIVNDFQKGDIAEGYSVSREKKESFPLTVTSAQKNPTAFYLCASSISAGGFSYNSPLHFGNGTRLTVT.

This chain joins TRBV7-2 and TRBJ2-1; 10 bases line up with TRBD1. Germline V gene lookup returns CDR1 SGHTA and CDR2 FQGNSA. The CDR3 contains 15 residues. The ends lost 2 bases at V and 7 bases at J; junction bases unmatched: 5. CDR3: CASSLRGQGPNEQFF. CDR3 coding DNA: TGTGCCAGCAGCTTACGGGGACAGGGGCCAAATGAGCAGTTCTTC.